These T cell receptor beta chains were read from a single sample in a study of OX40 agonist ivuxolimab in advanced cancers. Libraries were prepared by immunoSEQ multiplex PCR; TCRdb keeps only in-frame clonotypes and omits some of them. The sample shows fewer than 75,000 clones, about nine tenths of them seen only once. The input for sequencing was CD4+ or CD8+ T cells sorted from blood, taken in a trial of the OX40 agonist ivuxolimab. These receptors originate from an adult with an advanced solid tumor such as melanoma, head and neck, liver or kidney cancer. The CDR3 runs from the conserved cysteine through the conserved F or W.

v_gene: TRBV14; j_gene: TRBJ1-2; CDR3aa: CASSQVQGAYGYTF
v_gene: TRBV30; j_gene: TRBJ2-5; CDR3aa: CAWSVGQGEETQYF
v_gene: TRBV6-1; j_gene: TRBJ2-3; CDR3aa: CATHTISTDTQYF
v_gene: TRBV2; j_gene: TRBJ2-7; CDR3aa: CASSVEAGPTYEQYF
v_gene: TRBV11-1; j_gene: TRBJ2-1; CDR3aa: CASSFSVGGYNEQFF
v_gene: TRBV27; j_gene: TRBJ1-2; CDR3aa: CASRSPGTGDGGYTF
v_gene: TRBV2; j_gene: TRBJ1-6; CDR3aa: CASSVWQGGNSPLHF
v_gene: TRBV2; j_gene: TRBJ2-2; CDR3aa: CASSGGVVANTGELFF
v_gene: TRBV7-7; j_gene: TRBJ2-5; CDR3aa: CASSLMDTSWETQYF
v_gene: TRBV11-2; j_gene: TRBJ1-2; CDR3aa: CASSPRRGTGISYGYTF
v_gene: TRBV30; j_gene: TRBJ2-7; CDR3aa: CAWSRGSTYEQYF
v_gene: TRBV6-1; j_gene: TRBJ1-2; CDR3aa: CASSEALSTNYGYTF
v_gene: TRBV13; j_gene: TRBJ1-1; CDR3aa: CASSGGGRTEAFF
v_gene: TRBV7-9; j_gene: TRBJ1-1; CDR3aa: CASTHRAAPEEAFF
v_gene: TRBV19; j_gene: TRBJ2-7; CDR3aa: CASKNRDNSYEQYF
v_gene: TRBV20-1; j_gene: TRBJ2-7; CDR3aa: CSARAGEEQYF
v_gene: TRBV15; j_gene: TRBJ2-1; CDR3aa: CATSRDRDGRIHEQFF
v_gene: TRBV2; j_gene: TRBJ1-2; CDR3aa: CASSDGRELGYTF
v_gene: TRBV7-2; j_gene: TRBJ2-2; CDR3aa: CASSLRVSNTGELFF
v_gene: TRBV5-6; j_gene: TRBJ1-2; CDR3aa: CASRVAAAGYTF
v_gene: TRBV4-3; j_gene: TRBJ2-3; CDR3aa: CASSPGTGTDTQYF
v_gene: TRBV7-2; j_gene: TRBJ1-4; CDR3aa: CATSGQGVEKLFF
v_gene: TRBV5-1; j_gene: -; CDR3aa: CASSFDSYQYEQYF
v_gene: TRBV10-2; j_gene: TRBJ2-5; CDR3aa: CASRLLVHQETQYF
v_gene: TRBV5-1; j_gene: TRBJ2-3; CDR3aa: CASSLRDFTDTQYF
v_gene: TRBV7-6; j_gene: TRBJ2-4; CDR3aa: CASSLADRENIQYF
v_gene: TRBV7-2; j_gene: TRBJ2-5; CDR3aa: CASTTKETQYF
v_gene: TRBV29-1; j_gene: TRBJ2-7; CDR3aa: CSASGVWVKQYF
v_gene: TRBV7-3; j_gene: TRBJ2-2; CDR3aa: CASSLRQSTGELFF
v_gene: TRBV6-1; j_gene: TRBJ1-5; CDR3aa: CASSLWTESNQPQHF
v_gene: TRBV6-6; j_gene: TRBJ2-2; CDR3aa: CASTQVGELFF
v_gene: TRBV4-1; j_gene: TRBJ1-4; CDR3aa: CASSQWRNEKLFF
v_gene: TRBV2; j_gene: TRBJ2-1; CDR3aa: CASSQLATGEQFF
v_gene: TRBV4-1; j_gene: TRBJ2-2; CDR3aa: CASSQGHSGSRTGELFF
v_gene: TRBV10-3; j_gene: TRBJ2-7; CDR3aa: CAISDSDRRSYEQYF